This TCR beta chain was captured by sequencing in a study of blood T cell repertoires in COVID-19. Across the whole study: From the United States, Italy and Spain came samples of acute and convalescent COVID-19. T cells, B-cell-depleted T cells, or PBMCs supplied cDNA or gDNA.

How the authors handled the data: Quantification of nucleated cells was approximated via reference gene primer amplification. Some clones are missing from TCRdb's copy, which holds only in-frame ones; the method was immunoSEQ multiplex PCR. From that table come the V and J calls and clone size; the DNA was used to work out D and trimming. This sample yields over 250,000 clones, of which approximately 90% are seen a single time; about 12% belongs to the top ten. The CDR3 has 15 residues. V shed 5 bases, J shed 7 bases, and the junction held 5 bases outside the gene matches. Germline CDR1 SGHTA, CDR2 FQGNSA.

The V and J genes are TRBV7-2 and TRBJ2-2, with TRBD1 matching 12 bases. Sequencing was carried out using peripheral blood. This TCR was recovered from a woman aged 55 to 70 with acute or convalescent COVID-19. The CDR3 sequence is CASSTGQGAGGELFF. In DNA, the CDR3 is TGTGCCAGCAGCACGGGACAGGGGGCTGGCGGGGAGCTGTTTTTT.